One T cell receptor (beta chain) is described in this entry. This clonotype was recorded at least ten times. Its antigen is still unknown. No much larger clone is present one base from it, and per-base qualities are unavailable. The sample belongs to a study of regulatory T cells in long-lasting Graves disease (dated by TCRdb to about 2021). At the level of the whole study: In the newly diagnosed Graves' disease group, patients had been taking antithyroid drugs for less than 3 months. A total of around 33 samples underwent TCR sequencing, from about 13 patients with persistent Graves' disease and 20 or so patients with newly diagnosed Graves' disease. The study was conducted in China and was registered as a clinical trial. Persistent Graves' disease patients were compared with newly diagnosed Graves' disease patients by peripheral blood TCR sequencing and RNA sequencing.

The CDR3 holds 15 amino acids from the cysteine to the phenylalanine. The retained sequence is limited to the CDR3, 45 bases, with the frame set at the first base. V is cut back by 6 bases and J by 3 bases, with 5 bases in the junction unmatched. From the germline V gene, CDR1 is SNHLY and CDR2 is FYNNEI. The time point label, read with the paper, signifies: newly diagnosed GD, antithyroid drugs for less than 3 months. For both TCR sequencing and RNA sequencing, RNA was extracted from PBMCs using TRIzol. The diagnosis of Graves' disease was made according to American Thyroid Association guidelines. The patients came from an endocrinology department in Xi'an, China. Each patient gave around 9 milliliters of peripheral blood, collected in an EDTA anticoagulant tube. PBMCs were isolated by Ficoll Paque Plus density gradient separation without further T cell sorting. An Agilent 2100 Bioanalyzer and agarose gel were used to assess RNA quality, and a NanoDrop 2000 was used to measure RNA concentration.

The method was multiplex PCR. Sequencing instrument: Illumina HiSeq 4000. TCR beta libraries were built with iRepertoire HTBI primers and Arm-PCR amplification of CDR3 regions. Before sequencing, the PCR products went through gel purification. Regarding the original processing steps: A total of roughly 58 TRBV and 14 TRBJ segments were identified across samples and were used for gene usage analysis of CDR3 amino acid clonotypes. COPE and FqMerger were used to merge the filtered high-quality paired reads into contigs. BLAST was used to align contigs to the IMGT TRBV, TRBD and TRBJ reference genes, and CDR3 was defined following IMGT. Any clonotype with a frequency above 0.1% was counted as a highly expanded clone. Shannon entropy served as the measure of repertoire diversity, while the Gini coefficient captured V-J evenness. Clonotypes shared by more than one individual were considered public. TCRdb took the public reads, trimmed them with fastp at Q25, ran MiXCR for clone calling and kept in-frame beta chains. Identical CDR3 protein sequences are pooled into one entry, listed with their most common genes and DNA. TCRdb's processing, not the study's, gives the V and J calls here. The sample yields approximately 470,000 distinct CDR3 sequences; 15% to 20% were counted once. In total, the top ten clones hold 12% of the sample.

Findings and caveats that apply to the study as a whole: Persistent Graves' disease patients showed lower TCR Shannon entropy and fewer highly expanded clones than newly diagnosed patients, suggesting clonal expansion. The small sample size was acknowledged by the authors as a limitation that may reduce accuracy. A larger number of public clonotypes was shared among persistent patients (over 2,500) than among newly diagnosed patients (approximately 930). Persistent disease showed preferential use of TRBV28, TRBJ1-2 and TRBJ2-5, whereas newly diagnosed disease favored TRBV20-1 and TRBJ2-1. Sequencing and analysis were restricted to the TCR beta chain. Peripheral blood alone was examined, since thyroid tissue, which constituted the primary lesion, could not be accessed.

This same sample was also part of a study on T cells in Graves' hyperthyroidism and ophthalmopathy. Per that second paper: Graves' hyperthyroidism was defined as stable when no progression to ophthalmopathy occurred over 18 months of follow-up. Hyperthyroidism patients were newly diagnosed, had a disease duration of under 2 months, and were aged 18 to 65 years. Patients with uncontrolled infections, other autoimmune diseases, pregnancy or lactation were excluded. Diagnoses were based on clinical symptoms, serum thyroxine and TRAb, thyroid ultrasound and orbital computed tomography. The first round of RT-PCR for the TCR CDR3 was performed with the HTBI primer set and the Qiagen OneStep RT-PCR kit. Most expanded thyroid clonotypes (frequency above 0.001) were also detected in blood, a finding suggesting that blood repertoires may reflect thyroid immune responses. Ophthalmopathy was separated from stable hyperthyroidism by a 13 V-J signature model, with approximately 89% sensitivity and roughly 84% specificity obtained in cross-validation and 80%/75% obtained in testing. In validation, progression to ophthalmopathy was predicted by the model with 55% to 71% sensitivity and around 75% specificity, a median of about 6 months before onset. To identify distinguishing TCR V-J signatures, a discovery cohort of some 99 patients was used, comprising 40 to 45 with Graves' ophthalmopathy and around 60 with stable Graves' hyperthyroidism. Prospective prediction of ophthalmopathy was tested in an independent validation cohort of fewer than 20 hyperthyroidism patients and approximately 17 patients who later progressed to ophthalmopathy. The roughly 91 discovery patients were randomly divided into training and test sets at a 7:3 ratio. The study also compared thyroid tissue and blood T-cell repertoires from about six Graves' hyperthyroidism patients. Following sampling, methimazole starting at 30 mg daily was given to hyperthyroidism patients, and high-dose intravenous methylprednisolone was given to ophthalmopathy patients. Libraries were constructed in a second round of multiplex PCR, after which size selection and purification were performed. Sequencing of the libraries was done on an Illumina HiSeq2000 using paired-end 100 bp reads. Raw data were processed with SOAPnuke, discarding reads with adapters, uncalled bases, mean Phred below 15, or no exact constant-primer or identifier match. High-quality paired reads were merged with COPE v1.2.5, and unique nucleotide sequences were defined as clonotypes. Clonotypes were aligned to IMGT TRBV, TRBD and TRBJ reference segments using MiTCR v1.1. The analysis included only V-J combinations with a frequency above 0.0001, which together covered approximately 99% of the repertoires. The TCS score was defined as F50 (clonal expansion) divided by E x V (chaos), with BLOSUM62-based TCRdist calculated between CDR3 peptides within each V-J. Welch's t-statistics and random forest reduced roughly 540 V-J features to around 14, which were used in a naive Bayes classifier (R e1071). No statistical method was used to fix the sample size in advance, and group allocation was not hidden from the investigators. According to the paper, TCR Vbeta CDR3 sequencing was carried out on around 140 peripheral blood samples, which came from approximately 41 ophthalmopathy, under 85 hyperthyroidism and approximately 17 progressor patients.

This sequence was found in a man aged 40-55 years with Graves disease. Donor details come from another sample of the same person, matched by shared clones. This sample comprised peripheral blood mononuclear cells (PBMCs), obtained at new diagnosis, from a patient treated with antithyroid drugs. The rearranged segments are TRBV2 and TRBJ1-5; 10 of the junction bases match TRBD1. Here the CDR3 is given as CASSEGQGLNQPQHF. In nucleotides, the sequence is TGTGCCAGCAGCGAGGGACAGGGGCTCAATCAGCCCCAGCATTTT.